Following are 16 T cell receptor beta chains from one sample sequenced in a study of T cells after yellow fever vaccination (dated by TCRdb to the late 2010s). The treatment or condition label, read with the paper, signifies: live attenuated yellow fever vaccine strain. The library came from 5' RACE. Sequencing instrument: Illumina HiSeq 2500. In-frame beta chains were kept once TCRdb had trimmed the public reads at Q25 with fastp and called clones with MiXCR. Merged by CDR3 protein, the rows form single entries marked with the most common genes and DNA. Within this sample are roughly 96,000 distinct CDR3 sequences, with about 8.4% of them counted one time only. The ten largest clones add up to 16% of the sample. This material consisted of CD8+ T cells not binding an NS4B(214-222) dextramer, sorted from PBMCs, taken around 15 days after the first yellow fever vaccination. The sample's cell subset or site label, in plain terms: NS4B epitope dextramer-negative CD8 T cells. The receptors were gathered from a man younger than 35 who received the YFV17D yellow fever vaccine.

The chain recombines TRBV11-2 with TRBJ2-3; 7 nucleotides line up with TRBD1. The CDR3 runs to 16 residues. In germline, CDR1 is SGHAT, CDR2 FQNNGV. The V gene end was trimmed by 4 bases and the J gene end by 7 bases; junction bases not matched to a gene: 14. This CDR3 is CASSSSGDRVPYTQYF. The DNA of the CDR3 is TGTGCCAGCAGCTCTAGTGGGGACAGAGTTCCGTATACGCAGTATTTT. The full variable domain, with the rest looked up from reference TRBV11-2 and TRBJ2-3, is EAGVAQSPRYKIIEKRQSVAFWCNPISGHATLYWYQQILGQGPKLLIQFQNNGVVDDSQLPKDRFSAERLKGVDSTLKIQPAKLEDSAVYLCASSSSGDRVPYTQYFGPGTRLTVL.

The chain is built from TRBV5-6 and TRBJ1-2; TRBD1 might be the D (6 bases). The V end was cut by 3 bases, the J end by 2 bases, with 11 bases between. This CDR3 contains 14 residues. Germline assignment: CDR1 SGHDT and CDR2 YYEEEE. DNA for the CDR3: TGTGCCAGCAGCTCCGGGACACTCAACTATGGCTACACCTTC. Its protein is CASSSGTLNYGYTF.

This clonotype was seen more than once but under ten times. The V and J genes are TRBV7-3 and TRBJ2-6, with D maybe TRBD1 (6 bases). CDR1 and CDR2 (germline): SGHTA, FQGTGA. Trimming stripped 5 bases from V and 2 bases from J, with 13 bases between. CDR3 length: 16 amino acids. This CDR3 reads CASSTQQGPGANVLTF. The CDR3 DNA follows: TGTGCCAGCAGCACCCAACAGGGCCCTGGGGCCAACGTCCTGACTTTC.

This clonotype has only a few counts. V is TRBV5-4 and J is TRBJ2-2; possible D gene TRBD1, 6 bases. The CDR3 covers 16 residues. Trimming pared 4 bases from V and 8 bases from J, leaving 21 bases between. The germline V gene has CDR1 SGHNT and CDR2 YYREEE (reference sequence). The CDR3 DNA reads as TGTGCCAGCAGCCTGGGCAGGGGCTCGTCCTCTGGGGAGCTGTTTTTT. The encoded protein is CASSLGRGSSSGELFF.

There are a few counts of this clonotype. The J gene is TRBJ2-2, the V gene TRBV12-3 or TRBV12-4, with 15 bases that match TRBD2. V shed 0 bases, J shed 4 bases, and the junction held 12 bases outside the gene matches. CDR3 length: 21 residues. CDR3 DNA sequence: TGTGCCAGCAGTTTAGCCTGGGGACTAGCGGGGGGAAATCACGGCACCGGGGAGCTGTTTTTT. Translated: CASSLAWGLAGGNHGTGELFF.

The chain joins TRBV6-1 to TRBJ1-6; D remains ambiguous. CDR3 length: 14 residues. From germline, CDR1 is MNHNS and CDR2 SASEGT. V lost 8 bases to trimming and J lost 6 bases, with 14 bases between them. The CDR3 loop reads CASGMRPVNSPLHF. The CDR3 DNA is TGTGCCAGCGGTATGAGGCCAGTTAATTCACCCCTCCACTTT.

There are a few counts of this clonotype. The chain uses TRBV7-8 and TRBJ2-7; no firm D call. The V end was cut by 0 bases, the J end by 4 bases, with 7 bases between. Germline V gene lookup returns CDR1 SGHVS and CDR2 FQNEAQ. The CDR3 extends over 13 amino acids. CDR3 amino acids: CASSLAPPYEQYF. In nucleotides, the CDR3 is TGTGCCAGCAGCTTAGCGCCCCCTTACGAGCAGTACTTC.

The chain has TRBV6-1 and TRBJ2-7; D not resolved. The germline V and J ends were trimmed by 2 bases and 0 bases, with 14 bases remaining between them. The CDR3 runs 16 residues. From germline, CDR1 is MNHNS and CDR2 SASEGT. The CDR3 here is CASSEMLWSSSYEQYF. CDR3 in DNA: TGTGCCAGCAGTGAAATGTTATGGTCTTCCTCCTACGAGCAGTACTTC.

This clonotype showed up just a few times. The chain is built from TRBV12-3 or TRBV12-4 and TRBJ1-2; 7 bases agree with TRBD1. V lost 5 bases and J lost 3; bases outside the gene matches: 6. The CDR3 spans 14 residues. The CDR3 nucleotides are TGTGCCAGCAGTCATGAGACAGGGTACTATGGCTACACCTTC. Its translation is CASSHETGYYGYTF.

This clonotype has only a few counts. The J gene is TRBJ1-4, the V gene TRBV7-7, with D possibly TRBD1 on 5 matching bases. The V and J ends lost 1 base and 3 bases respectively, with 9 bases between them. CDR1 is SSHAT and CDR2 is FNYEAQ in the germline V gene (reference sequence). This CDR3 spans 15 amino acids. This CDR3 reads CASSLVGAPNEKLFF. The CDR3 coding sequence is TGTGCCAGCAGCTTAGTAGGGGCACCTAATGAAAAACTGTTTTTT.

This clonotype was observed a few times. The chain couples TRBV4-3 to TRBJ2-7; no definite D call. CDR1 and CDR2 from the germline V gene are LGHNA and YSLEER. The V end was cut by 0 bases, the J end by 3 bases, with 15 bases between. This CDR3 comprises 16 residues. CDR3 region: CASSQDLSQRYYEQYF. The CDR3 bases are TGCGCCAGCAGCCAAGATCTTTCCCAACGGTACTACGAGCAGTACTTC.

J is TRBJ2-1 and V is TRBV7-9; TRBD2 agrees at 7 bases. The V and J ends lost 3 bases and 2 bases, in that order; junction bases with no gene match: 7. Germline V CDR1 and CDR2: SEHNR, FQNEAQ (reference sequence). There are 16 residues in the CDR3. CDR3 nucleotides: TGTGCCAGCAGCTTCAGAAGCGGGGTGGCCTACAATGAGCAGTTCTTC. It yields the protein CASSFRSGVAYNEQFF. Full variable domain (missing parts from reference TRBV7-9 and TRBJ2-1): DTGVSQNPRHKITKRGQNVTFRCDPISEHNRLYWYRQTLGQGPEFLTYFQNEAQLEKSRLLSDRFSAERPKGSFSTLEIQRTEQGDSAMYLCASSFRSGVAYNEQFFGPGTRLTVL.

The V call is TRBV7-2, the J call TRBJ2-2, with no clear D. The V end lost 4 bases, the J end lost 4 bases, and 7 bases lay between the germline ends. This CDR3 is 13 amino acids long. Germline V gives CDR1 SGHTA, CDR2 FQGNSA. The CDR3 loop is CASSSRPTGELFF. CDR3 coding DNA: TGTGCCAGCAGCTCCCGTCCCACCGGGGAGCTGTTTTTT.

This clonotype has more than one count but fewer than ten. V usage is TRBV6-5 and J usage is TRBJ2-7, with D possibly TRBD1 on 5 matching bases. Germline lookup yields CDR1 MNHEY and CDR2 SVGAGI. CDR3 length: 15 residues. The V gene lost 0 bases and the J gene lost 2 bases, with 11 bases spanning the gap. CDR3 bases: TGTGCCAGCAGTTACTCCCCAGGGCGAGCCTACGAGCAGTACTTC. Its translation is CASSYSPGRAYEQYF.

The chain carries TRBV7-2 and TRBJ2-7; possibly TRBD1 for D (6 bases). Germline-derived CDR1 and CDR2 are SGHTA and FQGNSA. Between the trimmed V and J ends, which lost 3 bases and 0 bases, there was a span of 18 bases. CDR3 size: 17 residues. The CDR3 here is CASSFISKRGFSYEQYF. CDR3 nucleotide sequence: TGTGCCAGCAGCTTCATAAGTAAGAGGGGGTTCTCCTACGAGCAGTACTTC. The entire variable domain, with the rest obtained from reference TRBV7-2 and TRBJ2-7, is as follows: GAGVSQSPSNKVTEKGKDVELRCDPISGHTALYWYRQSLGQGLEFLIYFQGNSAPDKSGLPSDRFSAERTGGSVSTLTIQRTQQEDSAVYLCASSFISKRGFSYEQYFGPGTRLTVT.

The genes are TRBV19 and TRBJ2-5; 11 positions match TRBD2. The length of the CDR3 is 17 residues. CDR1 is LNHDA, CDR2 SQIVND, per germline (reference sequence). V shed 5 bases, J shed 3 bases, and the junction held 11 bases outside the gene matches. The chain's CDR3 is CASSRFGTSGIKETQYF. The CDR3 DNA follows: TGTGCCAGTAGTCGTTTCGGGACTAGCGGAATTAAAGAGACCCAGTACTTC.